The 23 T cell receptor beta chains below all came from one sample that was sequenced in a study of human CD8 memory T cell subsets. UMI-labeled 5' RACE was the method by which TCR beta libraries were made. From the 5' RACE reads, TCRdb lists one entry per CDR3 protein and no DNA. The clone table shows about 5,000 distinct CDR3 sequences, with the ten largest holding around 28%. Input material: CD8+ effector memory T cells (TEM) sorted from PBMCs. Subset in this sample: effector memory CD8 T cells, CCR7- CD45RO+ CD95+. These TCRs come from a human donor in good health.

Frequency places this clonotype as medium-sized (0.01 to 0.1%). The chain couples TRBV12-3 or TRBV12-4 to TRBJ2-1; the D gene TCRdb calls, TRBD2, cannot be checked with no DNA. CDR3 length equals 16 residues. CDR3 loop: CASTPGLAGGYNEQFF.

CDR3 loop: CASSQDSKPYEQYF. The chain links TRBV4-2 to TRBJ2-7. The CDR3 has 14 amino acids. Germline CDR1 and CDR2: LGHNA and YNFKEQ.

The V call is TRBV19, the J call TRBJ2-2; the TCRdb D gene call, TRBD2, has no DNA to confirm it. The V gene's germline CDR1 is LNHDA and CDR2 SQIVND (reference sequence). The CDR3 is 17 amino acids. The CDR3 sequence: CASSIASAGEDTGELFF. The full variable domain, completed using reference TRBV19 and TRBJ2-2, is DGGITQSPKYLFRKEGQNVTLSCEQNLNHDAMYWYRQDPGQGLRLIYYSQIVNDFQKGDIAEGYSVSREKKESFPLTVTSAQKNPTAFYLCASSIASAGEDTGELFFGEGSRLTVL.

V is TRBV9 and J is TRBJ2-3. From germline, CDR1 is SGDLS and CDR2 YYNGEE. The CDR3 has 15 residues. The CDR3 sequence: CASSVATLDTDTQYF.

V and J are TRBV28 and TRBJ2-7; TCRdb picks TRBD1, but there is no DNA to check that call. Germline CDR1 is MDHEN and CDR2 is SYDVKM. The CDR3 sequence is 16 residues long. CDR3 sequence reads: CATVPVRDRGRDEQYF.

V usage is TRBV4-2 and J usage is TRBJ2-7; the TCRdb D gene call, TRBD2, has no DNA to confirm it. There are 15 residues in the CDR3. Germline V lookup: CDR1 LGHNA, CDR2 YNFKEQ. The CDR3 here is CASSPLAGGLGEQYF.

The V gene is TRBV28, the J gene TRBJ2-3; without DNA, the TCRdb call of TRBD2 cannot be checked. In germline, CDR1 is MDHEN, CDR2 SYDVKM. The CDR3 is made up of 20 amino acids. CDR3 region: CASSSGGTSVPIRNTDTQYF.

The chain recombines TRBV7-8 with TRBJ2-1; TCRdb names TRBD2, which stays unverified in the absence of DNA. Per the germline V gene, CDR1 is SGHVS and CDR2 is FQNEAQ. The CDR3 sequence is 13 residues long. The CDR3 sequence is CASSPRGLNEQFF.

The chain combines TRBV19 with TRBJ1-1. The CDR3 covers 11 residues. Germline V gives CDR1 LNHDA, CDR2 SQIVND (reference sequence). CDR3 residues: CASSLGPEAFF.

The chain uses TRBV7-9 and TRBJ2-5; TCRdb's D gene call, TRBD1, goes unchecked for lack of DNA. Germline assignment: CDR1 SEHNR and CDR2 FQNEAQ (reference sequence). CDR3 size: 17 residues. The CDR3 region is CASSLEAWDRGRETQYF.

The J gene is TRBJ2-5, the V gene TRBV12-3 or TRBV12-4. The CDR3 sequence is 12 residues long. CDR3 amino acids: CASSQTGETQYF.

The chain recombines TRBV27 with TRBJ2-1; checking the TCRdb D call of TRBD2 is not possible without DNA. The germline V gene encodes CDR1 MNHEY and CDR2 SMNVEV (reference sequence). The CDR3 covers 15 residues. The CDR3 reads CASSLTRAGGTEQFF.

J is TRBJ1-5 and V is TRBV28; TCRdb calls TRBD1, which cannot be checked without DNA. Per germline, CDR1 MDHEN and CDR2 SYDVKM. The CDR3 extends over 14 amino acids. CDR3 amino acids: CASRIPGVNQPQHF.

The chain is built from TRBV7-6 and TRBJ2-2; the D call from TCRdb, TRBD1, cannot be confirmed without DNA. The CDR3 consists of 14 residues. Germline CDR1 reads SGHVS; CDR2 reads FNYEAQ. The CDR3 region is CAIRQGSNTGELFF.

The J gene is TRBJ2-6, the V gene TRBV4-1; the D call from TCRdb, TRBD1, cannot be confirmed without DNA. Germline CDR1 is MGHRA and CDR2 is YSYEKL. CDR3 length: 16 amino acids. CDR3 loop: CASSQDPGAGANVLTF.

This chain links TRBV29-1 with TRBJ1-5; the D gene TCRdb calls, TRBD1, cannot be checked with no DNA. Germline V lookup: CDR1 SQVTM, CDR2 ANQGSEA. The CDR3 is made up of 17 amino acids. The CDR3 sequence: CSVDPPPDSTSNQPQHF.

V usage is TRBV24-1 and J usage is TRBJ2-5; there is no DNA to check the TCRdb D call of TRBD1. Per germline, CDR1 KGHDR and CDR2 SFDVKD. The CDR3 has 15 amino acids. CDR3 region: CATSDPPSGEETQYF.

The chain joins TRBV3-1 to TRBJ1-1; TCRdb's D call, TRBD1, is unchecked because there is no DNA. The length of the CDR3 is 14 residues. Germline V gives CDR1 LGHDT, CDR2 YNNKEL (reference sequence). The CDR3 sequence is CASSLGQMNTEAFF.

The V and J genes are TRBV29-1 and TRBJ1-1. The CDR3 has 12 amino acids. Germline V gene sequence: CDR1 SQVTM, CDR2 ANQGSEA. The CDR3 loop is CSVRGPSTEAFF.

The chain uses TRBV5-4 and TRBJ2-5; the D call of TRBD1 rests on TCRdb alone, since no DNA is present to check it. The CDR3 runs 14 residues. Germline CDR1 is SGHNT and CDR2 is YYREEE (reference sequence). CDR3: CASSPVWGAETQYF.

The chain is built from TRBV3-1 and TRBJ2-3; TCRdb names TRBD1, which stays unverified in the absence of DNA. CDR1 and CDR2 from the germline V gene are LGHDT and YNNKEL (reference sequence). The CDR3 extends over 15 amino acids. The CDR3 spells CASSLTGSSTDTQYF.

Judged by frequency, this clonotype is medium-sized. The chain has TRBV6-1 and TRBJ1-6; TCRdb indicates TRBD1, and absent DNA this call remains unverified. The CDR3 extends over 14 amino acids. Germline-derived CDR1 and CDR2 are MNHNS and SASEGT. This chain's CDR3 is CASTGTQDNSPLHF.

The chain recombines TRBV24-1 with TRBJ2-2; absent DNA, TCRdb's TRBD2 call cannot be checked. CDR3 length: 16 residues. Germline values: CDR1 KGHDR, CDR2 SFDVKD. CDR3 protein: CATSDLQRGDTGELFF.